Here is one TCR beta chain with its context. The target of this receptor is not known. The sample holds no much larger clone one base away, and base qualities are not on file. The data are from a study of blood T cells in healthy people across ages (dated by TCRdb to between 2014 and 2016). About the full investigation: In model experiments, template switching captured about one uniquely barcoded TCR beta cDNA molecule for every two T cells. Using the same blood draw, the study looked at two additional independent replicas of 1 million unique cDNA reads for two donors, one aged 18 to 30 and the other aged 80 or older. The donors were divided into four age groups: young (average around 16 years), middle-aged (approximately 42), aged (around 67) and long-lived (roughly 82). To track age-related changes in TCR beta repertoire diversity, the study relied on deep sequencing normalized with unique cDNA molecular identifiers.

Systemically healthy Caucasian individuals from Russia, 35 to 40 in total and aged about 6 to 95 years, were included as donors. Each donor gave 8 to 10 milliliters of peripheral blood, drawn into EDTA-treated Vacutainer tubes. Ficoll-Paque density-gradient centrifugation was used to isolate PBMCs, with at least 6 million per sample. Total RNA was extracted from PBMCs with Trizol reagent, with at least 6 micrograms obtained per sample. Naive CD45RAhigh/CD27high T cell percentages were measured by flow cytometry on a PBMC aliquot from every donor. Library preparation was by 5' RACE. The reads were generated on an Illumina HiSeq 2500. A second roughly 6 to 12 cycle PCR used a sample-barcoded 5' primer and a J-beta primer mix. A unique molecular identifier was introduced onto each TCR beta cDNA molecule by a template-switch 5' adaptor carrying 12 random nucleotides. Each sample yielded at least 2.5 million CDR3-containing paired-end reads. All of the RNA was converted into first-strand cDNA using the Mint cDNA synthesis kit, with a TRBC-specific oligonucleotide serving as the primer. Following uracil-DNA glycosylase treatment, all cDNA underwent a first 18-cycle PCR with the universal primers M1SS and BC2_uni_R. The original pipeline was this. Each sample was normalized by randomly selecting 1 million high-quality reads, each carrying a distinct molecular identifier. Instead of being binned into consensus sequences, reads with shared molecular identifiers were discarded. MiTCR, run with a Q25 quality threshold and the strictest error-elimination algorithm, handled CDR3 identification, clonotype clustering and error correction. A nonparametric unseen species model with Euler transformation was used to estimate a lower bound on total TCR beta diversity. TCRdb handled the public reads itself, with Q25 trimming in fastp and clone calling in MiXCR, and kept productive beta chains. Duplicate CDR3 protein sequences are folded into a single record with the most common DNA and genes. TCRdb, not the original authors, processed these V and J calls. Across this sample there are around 1,000,000 distinct CDR3 sequences, with about 25% seen only once. In total, the top ten clones hold 0.65% to 0.75% of the sample.

Beyond this particular receptor, the publication reports: Compared with the aged group, the long-lived group had more naive CD4+ T cells, fewer expanded clones and increased TCR diversity, a pattern suggesting age selection. Since profiling was done on bulk unsorted PBMCs, naive and antigen-experienced compartments could not be conclusively compared. Because the CMV infection status of the donors was unknown, age-related changes in expanded clonotypes may potentially have been confounded. There was a strong correlation between observed TCR beta diversity and the percentage of naive T cells measured by flow cytometry. Observed TCR beta diversity per million T cells fell roughly linearly with age, and a significant reduction was already apparent by age around 40. Estimates of total diversity based on one million sequenced T cells were considered lower bounds and underestimates.

Reading from cysteine to phenylalanine, the CDR3 counts 13 amino acids. Left in the record is the CDR3 DNA by itself, 39 bases read in frame from the first base. V and J are truncated by 4 bases and 2 bases respectively, leaving an intervening sequence of 10 bases. Via the germline V gene, CDR1 is SGDLS and CDR2 YYNGEE. In addition, the sample was reused for a study of T cells of mothers and their children. From the second report: Nine systemically healthy Caucasian individuals, comprising three mothers and their six children, were included as donors. cDNA synthesis used all of the extracted RNA, with 1.5 ug of RNA in each 15 ul reaction. In the second PCR, the M1S primer introduced both the sample barcodes and 2-4 random nucleotides. Over 10 million TCR beta CDR3 reads came from each mother, compared with about 3.2 million reads from each child. Thymic selection similarly shapes TCR recombination output in related and unrelated pairs, with minor effect from inherited differences. Related mother-child pairs always showed normalized repertoire overlap that was slightly higher than in unrelated mother-child pairs, though the difference was never significant. With a sensitivity of about 100 clones per million clonotypes, no persistent microchimeric T cell clones were detected. Deep NGS was used in the study to compare the TCR beta repertoires of mothers and children and to look for features that separate related mother-child pairs from unrelated individuals. On average, the children were roughly 10 +/- 4 years old, while the mothers were 40 +/- 4 years old. After adapter ligation was performed with NEBNext reagents, the libraries were sequenced on an Illumina HiSeq 2000 with 100+100 nt paired-end reads. To avoid cross-contamination, the mother libraries and the child libraries were prepared a month apart and sequenced in separate runs. For each donor, between roughly 500,000 and 2,300,000 distinct TCR beta clonotypes were identified. Naive TCR beta clonotypes were estimated from low-frequency clonotypes matched to each donor's FACS-determined naive share, without sorting.

Recombination joined TRBV9 with TRBJ2-7; no D gene is confidently identified. This clonotype was obtained from a girl aged 2-15 years in good health. Sequencing was performed on blood. The encoded CDR3 is CASSSGKTYEQYF. The DNA sequence is as follows: TGTGCCAGCAGCTCCGGAAAAACCTACGAGCAGTACTTC.